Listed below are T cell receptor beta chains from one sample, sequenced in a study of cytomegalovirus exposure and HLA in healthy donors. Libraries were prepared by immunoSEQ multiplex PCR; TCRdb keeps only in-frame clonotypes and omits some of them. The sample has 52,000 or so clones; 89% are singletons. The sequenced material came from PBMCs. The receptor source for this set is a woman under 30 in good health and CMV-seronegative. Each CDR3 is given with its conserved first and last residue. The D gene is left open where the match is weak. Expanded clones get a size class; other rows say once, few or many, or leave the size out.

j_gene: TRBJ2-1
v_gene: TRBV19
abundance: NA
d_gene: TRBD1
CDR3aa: CASNRGITNEQFF
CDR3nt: TGTGCCAGTAACAGGGGGATCACAAATGAGCAGTTCTTC

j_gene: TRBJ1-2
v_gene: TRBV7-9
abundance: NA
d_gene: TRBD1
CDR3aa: CASSLEQGYGYTF
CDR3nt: TGTGCCAGCAGCTTAGAACAGGGGTATGGCTACACCTTC

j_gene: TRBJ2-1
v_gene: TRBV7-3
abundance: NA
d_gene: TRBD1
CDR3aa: CASSMNRDRGAHEQFF
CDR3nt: TGTGCCAGCAGCATGAACCGGGACAGGGGTGCACATGAGCAGTTCTTC

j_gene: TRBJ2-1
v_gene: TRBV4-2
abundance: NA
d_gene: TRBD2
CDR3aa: CASSQEGLAGGNEQFF
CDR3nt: TGTGCCAGCAGCCAAGAGGGACTAGCGGGAGGGAATGAGCAGTTCTTC

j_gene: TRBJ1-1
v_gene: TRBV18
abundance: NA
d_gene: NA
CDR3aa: CASSPQGLGTEAFF
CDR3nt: TGTGCCAGCTCACCACAGGGGTTGGGGACTGAAGCTTTCTTT

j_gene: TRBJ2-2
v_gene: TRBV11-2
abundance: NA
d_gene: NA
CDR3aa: CASSLGQGVAANTGELFF
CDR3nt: TGTGCCAGCAGCTTGGGGCAGGGGGTAGCGGCGAACACCGGGGAGCTGTTTTTT

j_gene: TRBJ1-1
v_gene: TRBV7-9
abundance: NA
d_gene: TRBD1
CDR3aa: CASSFVTGETEAFF
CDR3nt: TGTGCCAGCAGCTTCGTCACAGGGGAAACTGAAGCTTTCTTT

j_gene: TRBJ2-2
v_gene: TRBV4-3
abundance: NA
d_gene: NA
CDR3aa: CASSQEAGQQNTGELFF
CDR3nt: TGCGCCAGCAGCCAAGAAGCAGGACAGCAGAACACCGGGGAGCTGTTTTTT

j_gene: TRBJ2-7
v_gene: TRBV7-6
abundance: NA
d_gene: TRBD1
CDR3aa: CASSRDRGTWSSYEQYF
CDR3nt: TGTGCCAGCAGCAGGGACAGGGGAACATGGAGCTCCTACGAGCAGTACTTC

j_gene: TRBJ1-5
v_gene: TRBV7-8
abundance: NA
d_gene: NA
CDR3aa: CASTKGQQNQPQHF
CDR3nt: TGTGCCAGCACCAAAGGACAGCAGAATCAGCCCCAGCATTTT

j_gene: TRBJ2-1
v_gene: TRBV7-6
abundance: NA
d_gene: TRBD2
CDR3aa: CASSLTSGDYNEQFF
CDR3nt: TGTGCCAGCAGCTTAACTAGCGGGGACTACAATGAGCAGTTCTTC

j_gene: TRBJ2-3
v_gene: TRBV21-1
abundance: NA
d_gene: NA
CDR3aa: CASDGESTDTQYF
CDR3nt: TGTGCCAGCGACGGGGAATCCACAGATACGCAGTATTTT

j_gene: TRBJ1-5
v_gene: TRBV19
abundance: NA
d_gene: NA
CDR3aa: CASSIWSTSQPQHF
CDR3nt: TGTGCCAGTAGTATTTGGTCGACAAGTCAGCCCCAGCATTTT

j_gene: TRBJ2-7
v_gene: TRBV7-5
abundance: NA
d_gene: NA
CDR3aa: CARSTRFTYEQYF
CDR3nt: TGTGCCAGAAGCACCAGGTTCACCTACGAGCAGTACTTC

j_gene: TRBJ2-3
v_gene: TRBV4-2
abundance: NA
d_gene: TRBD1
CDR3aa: CASSQGQGGEVDTQYF
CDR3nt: TGTGCCAGCAGCCAGGGACAGGGAGGGGAAGTAGATACGCAGTATTTT

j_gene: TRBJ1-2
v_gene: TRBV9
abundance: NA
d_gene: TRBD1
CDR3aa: CASSEITGVNYGYTF
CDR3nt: TGTGCCAGCAGTGAAATTACAGGGGTTAACTATGGCTACACCTTC

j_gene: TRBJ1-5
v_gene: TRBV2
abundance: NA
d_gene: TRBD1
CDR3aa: CASSDTGGVQPQHF
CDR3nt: TGTGCCAGCAGTGATACAGGGGGAGTTCAGCCCCAGCATTTT

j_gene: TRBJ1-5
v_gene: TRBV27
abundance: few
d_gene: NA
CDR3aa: CASSTRVGQPQHF
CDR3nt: TGTGCCAGCAGCACGAGGGTAGGCCAGCCCCAGCATTTT

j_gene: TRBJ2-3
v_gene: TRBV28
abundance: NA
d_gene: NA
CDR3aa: CASSLRIRSTDTQYF
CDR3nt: TGTGCCAGCAGTTTGAGGATAAGGAGCACAGATACGCAGTATTTT

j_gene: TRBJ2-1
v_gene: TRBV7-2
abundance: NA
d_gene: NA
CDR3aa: CASSLAFNPGSSYNEQFF
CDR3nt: TGTGCCAGCAGCTTAGCGTTTAATCCGGGATCGTCCTACAATGAGCAGTTCTTC

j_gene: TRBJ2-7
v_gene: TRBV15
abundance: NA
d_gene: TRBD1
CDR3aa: CATSRPSGTGGGEQYF
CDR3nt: TGTGCCACCAGCAGACCTTCCGGGACAGGGGGAGGGGAGCAGTACTTC

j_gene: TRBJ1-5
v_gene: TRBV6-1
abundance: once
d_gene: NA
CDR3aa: CASSAGTTGNQPQHF
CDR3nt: TGTGCCAGCAGCGCAGGGACTACGGGCAATCAGCCCCAGCATTTT

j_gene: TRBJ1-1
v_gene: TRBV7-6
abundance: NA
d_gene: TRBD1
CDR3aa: CASSLNQGAGTEAFF
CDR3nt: TGTGCCAGCAGCTTAAACCAGGGGGCAGGGACTGAAGCTTTCTTT

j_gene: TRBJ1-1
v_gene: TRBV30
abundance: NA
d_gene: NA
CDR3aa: CAWNQGHSAVEAFF
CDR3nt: TGTGCCTGGAACCAAGGACACTCGGCGGTCGAAGCTTTCTTT

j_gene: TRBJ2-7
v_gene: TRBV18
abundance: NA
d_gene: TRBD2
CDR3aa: CASSPPAGDEQYF
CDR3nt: TGTGCCAGCTCACCCCCCGCGGGGGACGAGCAGTACTTC

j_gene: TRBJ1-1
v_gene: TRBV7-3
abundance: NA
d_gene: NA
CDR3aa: CASSSGTRNTEAFF
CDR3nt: TGTGCCAGCAGCTCCGGGACACGGAACACTGAAGCTTTCTTT

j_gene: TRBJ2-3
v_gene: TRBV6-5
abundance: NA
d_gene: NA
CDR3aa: CASSPGGGGNTQYF
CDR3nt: TGTGCCAGCAGCCCCGGCGGGGGCGGAAATACGCAGTATTTT

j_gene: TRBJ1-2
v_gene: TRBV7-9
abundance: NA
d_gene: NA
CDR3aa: CASSLGGGVVDGYTF
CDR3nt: TGTGCCAGCAGCTTAGGAGGGGGGGTCGTAGATGGCTACACCTTC

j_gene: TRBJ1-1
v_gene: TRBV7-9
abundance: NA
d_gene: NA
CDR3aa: CASSITPFGMENTEAFF
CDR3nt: TGTGCCAGCAGCATAACCCCCTTCGGGATGGAGAACACTGAAGCTTTCTTT

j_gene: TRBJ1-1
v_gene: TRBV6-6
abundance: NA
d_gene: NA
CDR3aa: CASSTQENTEAFF
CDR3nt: TGTGCCAGCAGTACTCAGGAGAACACTGAAGCTTTCTTT

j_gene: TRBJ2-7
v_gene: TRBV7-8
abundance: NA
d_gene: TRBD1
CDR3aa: CASTFGTGGSYEQYF
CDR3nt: TGTGCCAGCACCTTCGGGACAGGCGGATCCTACGAGCAGTACTTC

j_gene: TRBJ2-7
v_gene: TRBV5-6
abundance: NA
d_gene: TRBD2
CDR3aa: CASSYSGTYEQYF
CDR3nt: TGTGCCAGCAGCTATAGCGGGACCTACGAGCAGTACTTC

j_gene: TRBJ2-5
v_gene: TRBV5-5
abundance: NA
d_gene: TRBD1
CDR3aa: CASSFSRTGGQETQYF
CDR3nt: TGTGCCAGCAGCTTTTCCCGGACAGGGGGACAAGAGACCCAGTACTTC

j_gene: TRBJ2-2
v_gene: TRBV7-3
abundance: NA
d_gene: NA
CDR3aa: CASSPIGTGTNTGELFF
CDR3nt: TGTGCCAGCAGCCCTATAGGGACGGGGACAAACACCGGGGAGCTGTTTTTT

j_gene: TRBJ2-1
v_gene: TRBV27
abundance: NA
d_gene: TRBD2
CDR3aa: CASSDTSVDEQFF
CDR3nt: TGTGCCAGCAGTGATACTAGCGTAGATGAGCAGTTCTTC

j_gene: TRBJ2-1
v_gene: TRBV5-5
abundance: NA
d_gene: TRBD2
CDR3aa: CASSRLAGEAYNEQFF
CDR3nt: TGTGCCAGCAGCCGACTAGCGGGAGAGGCCTACAATGAGCAGTTCTTC

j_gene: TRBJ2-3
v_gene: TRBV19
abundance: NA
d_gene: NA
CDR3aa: CASSIEGSPTDTQYF
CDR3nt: TGTGCCAGTAGTATAGAGGGCAGCCCCACAGATACGCAGTATTTT

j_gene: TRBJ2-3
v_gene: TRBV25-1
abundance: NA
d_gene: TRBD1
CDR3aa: CASSEGGTGGADTQYF
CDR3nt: TGTGCCAGCAGTGAAGGGGGGACAGGGGGCGCAGATACGCAGTATTTT

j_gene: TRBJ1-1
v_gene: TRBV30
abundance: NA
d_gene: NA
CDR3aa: CAWRVRGNTEAFF
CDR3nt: TGTGCCTGGAGGGTCAGGGGAAACACTGAAGCTTTCTTT

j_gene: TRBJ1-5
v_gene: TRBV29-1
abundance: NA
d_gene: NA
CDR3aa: CSVKVSLNQPQHF
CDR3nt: TGCAGCGTTAAAGTCAGTCTCAATCAGCCCCAGCATTTT

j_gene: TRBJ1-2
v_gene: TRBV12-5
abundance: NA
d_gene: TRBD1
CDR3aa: CASGLARQGDYGYTF
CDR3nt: TGTGCTAGTGGTTTGGCCCGACAGGGGGACTATGGCTACACCTTC

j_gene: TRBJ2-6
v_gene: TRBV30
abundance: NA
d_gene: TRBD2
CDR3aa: CAWSTGLAGPNVLTF
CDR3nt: TGTGCCTGGAGTACAGGACTAGCGGGGCCCAACGTCCTGACTTTC

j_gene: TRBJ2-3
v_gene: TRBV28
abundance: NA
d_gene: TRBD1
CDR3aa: CASSPGQGITDTQYF
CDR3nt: TGTGCCAGCAGTCCGGGACAGGGGATCACAGATACGCAGTATTTT

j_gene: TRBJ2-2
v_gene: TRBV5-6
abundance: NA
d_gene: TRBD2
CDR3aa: CASSWGTSGNTGELFF
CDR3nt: TGTGCCAGCAGCTGGGGGACTAGCGGAAACACCGGGGAGCTGTTTTTT

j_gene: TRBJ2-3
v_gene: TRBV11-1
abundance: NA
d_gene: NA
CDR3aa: CASSLDLSTDTQYF
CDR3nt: TGTGCCAGCAGCTTAGATCTTAGCACAGATACGCAGTATTTT

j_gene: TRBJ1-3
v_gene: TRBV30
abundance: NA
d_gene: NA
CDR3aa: CAWSVVWGPGNTIYF
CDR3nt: TGTGCCTGGAGTGTTGTATGGGGGCCGGGAAACACCATATATTTT

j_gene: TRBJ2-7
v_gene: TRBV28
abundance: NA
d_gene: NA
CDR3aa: CASSRQLLYEQYF
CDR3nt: TGTGCCAGTAGCCGACAGCTACTCTACGAGCAGTACTTC

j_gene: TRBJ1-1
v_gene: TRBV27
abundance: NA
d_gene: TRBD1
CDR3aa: CASSLRGDRGTEAFF
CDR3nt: TGTGCCAGCAGTTTAAGAGGGGACAGGGGCACTGAAGCTTTCTTT